The 9 T cell receptor beta chains below come from one sample, sequenced in a study of post-analysis software for immune sequencing data. These TCRs' antigens remain unknown. Unique molecular identifiers were carried by the TCR beta cDNA libraries. TCRdb re-analysed the PCR reads in MiXCR, keeping a single row per CDR3 protein. The data hold under 900,000 distinct CDR3 sequences, with approximately 57% observed a single time. Findings of the study overall: Five or six TRBV segments were significantly more frequent in patients than in controls. TRBV5-6, TRBV5-1 and TRBV20-1 were among these segments.

The material sequenced was blood. These receptor sequences come from a girl between 5 and 17 years old with multiple sclerosis.

The chain couples TRBV5-1 to TRBJ2-3, with D possibly matching TRBD2 (6 bases). CDR1 SGHRS and CDR2 YFSETQ come from the germline V gene. The V gene lost 7 bases and the J gene lost 1 base, with 13 bases spanning the gap. The CDR3 runs to 14 residues. The CDR3 DNA sequence: TGCGCCAGCCTTGAATCGGGGGGCACAGATACGCAGTATTTT. As protein: CASLESGGTDTQYF.

The chain links TRBV9 to TRBJ2-2; 10 bases match TRBD1. CDR3 length: 16 amino acids. Germline V CDR1 and CDR2: SGDLS, YYNGEE. V lost 2 bases, J lost 6 bases, and 7 bases stayed unmatched. DNA of the CDR3: TGTGCCAGCAGCGTCCCCGGGACAGGGGACTCCGGGGAGCTGTTTTTT. Its protein product is CASSVPGTGDSGELFF.

This chain joins TRBV24-1 and TRBJ2-1; 8 bases agree with TRBD2. The V segment lost 9 bases and the J segment 8 bases; nucleotides outside the gene matches: 8. Germline V lookup: CDR1 KGHDR, CDR2 SFDVKD. The CDR3 runs to 13 residues. CDR3 coding DNA: TGTGCCACCCGTCCGGGGGGGTCGGATGAGCAGTTCTTC. Encoded protein: CATRPGGSDEQFF.

The rearrangement uses TRBV29-1 and TRBJ2-7; D is ambiguous. Germline V lookup: CDR1 SQVTM, CDR2 ANQGSEA. The CDR3 spans 11 residues. V lost 6 bases and J lost 6, with 12 bases in between. The CDR3 loop is CSVRSASEQYF. The CDR3 bases are TGCAGCGTCCGAAGTGCCTCCGAGCAGTACTTC.

This clonotype was seen more than once but under ten times. The chain uses TRBV20-1 and TRBJ2-1; D might be TRBD2 (6 bases). CDR3 length: 14 residues. V lost 3 bases, J lost 7 bases, and 16 bases lay in between. The V gene's germline CDR1 is DFQATT and CDR2 SNEGSKA (reference sequence). CDR3 protein: CSAREHPGENEQFF. The DNA for the CDR3 is TGCAGTGCTAGGGAACACCCGGGGGAGAATGAGCAGTTCTTC.

This clonotype was found a few times. This chain joins TRBV12-3 or TRBV12-4 and TRBJ2-7, with D possibly TRBD1 on 5 matching bases. The CDR3 totals 12 residues. V was cut by 6 bases and J by 2 bases, with 8 bases left in between. This CDR3 reads CASRTAPYEQYF. In DNA form, the CDR3 reads TGTGCCAGCAGGACAGCTCCCTACGAGCAGTACTTC.

The rearrangement uses TRBV14 and TRBJ2-1; 9 nucleotides line up with TRBD1. V lost 4 bases, J lost 7 bases, and 8 bases stayed unmatched. Germline CDR1 SGHDN, CDR2 FVKESK. The CDR3 spans 15 residues. Here the CDR3 DNA reads TGTGCCAGCAGCCGCCGGGACAGGGCGACGAATGAGCAGTTCTTC. This translates into CASSRRDRATNEQFF.

The V gene is TRBV3-1, the J gene TRBJ2-3; D call uncertain. The CDR3 loop spans 17 amino acids. Germline-derived CDR1 and CDR2 are LGHDT and YNNKEL (reference sequence). Trimming stripped 0 bases from V and 0 bases from J, with 13 bases between. The chain's CDR3 is CASSQDIATPSTDTQYF. Written as DNA, the CDR3 is TGTGCCAGCAGCCAAGATATAGCCACCCCTAGCACAGATACGCAGTATTTT.

This clonotype showed up just a few times. This chain joins TRBV10-3 and TRBJ2-1; tentatively, D is TRBD2 (6 bases). This CDR3 is 16 amino acids long. V gave up 3 bases and J gave up 3 bases, with 15 bases separating them. Germline CDR1 is ENHRY and CDR2 is SYGVKD. CDR3 region: CAISDHAGTGYNEQFF. The CDR3, as DNA: TGTGCCATCAGTGACCACGCGGGGACGGGCTACAATGAGCAGTTCTTC.